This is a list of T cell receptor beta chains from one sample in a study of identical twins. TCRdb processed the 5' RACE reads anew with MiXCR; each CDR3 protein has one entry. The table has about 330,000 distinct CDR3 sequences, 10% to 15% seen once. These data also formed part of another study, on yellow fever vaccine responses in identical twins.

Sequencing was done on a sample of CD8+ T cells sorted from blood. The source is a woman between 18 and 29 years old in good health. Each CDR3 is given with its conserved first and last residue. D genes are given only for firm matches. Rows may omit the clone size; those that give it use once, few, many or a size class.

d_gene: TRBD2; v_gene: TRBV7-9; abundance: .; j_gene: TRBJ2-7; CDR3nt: TGTGCCAGCAGCTTCGGGGGGGAGACCTACGAGCAGTACTTC; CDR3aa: CASSFGGETYEQYF
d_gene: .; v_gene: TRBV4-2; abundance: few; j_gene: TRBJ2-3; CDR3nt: TGTGCCAGCAGCCAAGGCGGTTTAGGGCAGAGAAGCACAGATACGCAGTATTTT; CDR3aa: CASSQGGLGQRSTDTQYF
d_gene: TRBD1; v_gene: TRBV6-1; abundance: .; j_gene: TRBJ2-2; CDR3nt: TGTGCCAGCAGTCCCCAGGGGGCGAGCACCGGGGAGCTGTTTTTT; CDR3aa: CASSPQGASTGELFF
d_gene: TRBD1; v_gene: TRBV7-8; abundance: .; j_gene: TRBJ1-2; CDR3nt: TGTGCCAGCAGCTCGCCAATACTACAGGGGATATATGGCTACACCTTC; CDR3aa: CASSSPILQGIYGYTF
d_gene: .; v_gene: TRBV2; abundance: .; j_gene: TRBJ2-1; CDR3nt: TGTGCCAGCAGTGAAGGACAGACCTACTACAATGAGCAGTTCTTC; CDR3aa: CASSEGQTYYNEQFF
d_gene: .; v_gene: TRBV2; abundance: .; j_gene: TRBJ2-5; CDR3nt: TGTGCCAGCAGTGAGTGGACCCCAGGGACCCAGTACTTC; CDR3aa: CASSEWTPGTQYF
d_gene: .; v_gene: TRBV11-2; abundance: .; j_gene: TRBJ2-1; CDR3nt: TGTGCCAGCAGCCTAGACCTAGCCTACAATGAGCAGTTCTTC; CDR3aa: CASSLDLAYNEQFF
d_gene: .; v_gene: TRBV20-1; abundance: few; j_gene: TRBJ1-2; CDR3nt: TGCAGTGCTAGGGGTTTCGAAGACCTCATACATGGCTACACCTTC; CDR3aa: CSARGFEDLIHGYTF
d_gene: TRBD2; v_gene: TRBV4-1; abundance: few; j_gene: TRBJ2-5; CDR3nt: TGCGCCAGCAGCCAAGATCCTAGCGGGGGTTCTTTGGAGACCCAGTACTTC; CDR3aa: CASSQDPSGGSLETQYF
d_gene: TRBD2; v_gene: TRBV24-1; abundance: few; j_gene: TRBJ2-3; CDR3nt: TGTGCCACCAGTGATTCAACAGAAACCGGGACTAGTCCCGGTACGCAGTATTTT; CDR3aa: CATSDSTETGTSPGTQYF
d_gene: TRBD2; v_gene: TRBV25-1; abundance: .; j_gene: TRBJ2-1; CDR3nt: TGTGCCAGCAGTGAATCCAAAGCGGGGGGGACCTACAATGAGCAGTTCTTC; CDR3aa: CASSESKAGGTYNEQFF
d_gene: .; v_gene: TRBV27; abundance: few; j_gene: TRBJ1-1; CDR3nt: TGTGCCAGCAGCCTACGCGGGTCGACTGAAGCTTTCTTT; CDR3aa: CASSLRGSTEAFF
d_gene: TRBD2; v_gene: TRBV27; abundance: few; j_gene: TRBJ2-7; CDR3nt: TGTGCCAGCAGTCCCTTCCCGCTAGCGGGAGAATACGAGCAGTACTTC; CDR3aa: CASSPFPLAGEYEQYF
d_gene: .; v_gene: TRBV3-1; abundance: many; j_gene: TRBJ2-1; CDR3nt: TGTGCCAGCAGCCGCCATGAACGTTACAATGAGCAGTTCTTC; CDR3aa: CASSRHERYNEQFF
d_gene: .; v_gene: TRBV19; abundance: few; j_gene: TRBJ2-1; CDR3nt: TGTGCCAGTAGTATCTACCCCACCTCCGGTGAGCAGTTCTTC; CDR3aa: CASSIYPTSGEQFF
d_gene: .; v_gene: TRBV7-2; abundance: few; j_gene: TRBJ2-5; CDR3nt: TGTGCCAGCAGCTTAGCCCACTATAGGGAGGCGTACCAAGAGACCCAGTACTTC; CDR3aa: CASSLAHYREAYQETQYF
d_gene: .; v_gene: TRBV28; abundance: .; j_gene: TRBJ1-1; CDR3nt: TGTGCCAGCAGTTTACCGGACACTGGGACTGAAGCTTTCTTT; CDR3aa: CASSLPDTGTEAFF
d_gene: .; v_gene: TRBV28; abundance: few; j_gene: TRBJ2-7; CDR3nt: TGTGCCAGCAGTCTCGGGGTCGGGTATGTACACGAGCAGTACTTC; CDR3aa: CASSLGVGYVHEQYF
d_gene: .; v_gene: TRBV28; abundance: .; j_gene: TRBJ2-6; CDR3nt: TGTGCCAGCAGACAGGCCGCCGGGGCCAACGTCCTGACTTTC; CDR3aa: CASRQAAGANVLTF
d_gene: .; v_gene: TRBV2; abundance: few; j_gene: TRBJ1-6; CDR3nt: TGTGCCAGCAGAGGCAGGGGTGATTCACCCCTCCACTTT; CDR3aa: CASRGRGDSPLHF
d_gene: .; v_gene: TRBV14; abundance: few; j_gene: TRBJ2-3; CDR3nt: TGTGCCAGCAGCCAAGCCCTAGCGACAGATACGCAGTATTTT; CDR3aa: CASSQALATDTQYF
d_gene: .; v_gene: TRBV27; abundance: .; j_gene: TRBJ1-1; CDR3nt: TGTGCCAGCAGTTTCACGACCGGGGGGAACACTGAAGCTTTCTTT; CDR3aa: CASSFTTGGNTEAFF
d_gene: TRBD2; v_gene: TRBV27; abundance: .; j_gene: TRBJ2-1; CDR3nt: TGTGCCAGCAGTGGAGCGGGAGGGCATCTCTTC; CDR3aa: CASSGAGGHLF
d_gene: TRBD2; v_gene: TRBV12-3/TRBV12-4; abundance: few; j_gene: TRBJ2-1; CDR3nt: TGTGCCAGCAGCCCTAGGGTGTCGGGAGGAAATGAGCAGTTCTTC; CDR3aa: CASSPRVSGGNEQFF
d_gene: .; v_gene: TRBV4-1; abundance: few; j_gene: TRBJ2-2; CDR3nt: TGCGCCAGCAGCCAAGTTACCGGGGAGCTGTTTTTT; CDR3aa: CASSQVTGELFF
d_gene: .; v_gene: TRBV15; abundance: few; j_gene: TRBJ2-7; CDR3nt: TGTGCCACCAGCAGAGATCGGTTGTGGGGGGCGACTGCCTACGAGCAGTACTTC; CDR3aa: CATSRDRLWGATAYEQYF
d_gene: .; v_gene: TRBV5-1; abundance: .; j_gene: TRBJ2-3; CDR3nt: TGCGCCAGCAGCTTGGTAGGCGGGGGCCATTTAGATACGCAGTATTTT; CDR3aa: CASSLVGGGHLDTQYF
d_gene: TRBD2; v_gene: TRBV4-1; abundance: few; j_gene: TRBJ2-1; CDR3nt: TGCGCCAGCAGCCAAGATGACCCCCTACTGGGAGGGCCCTACAATGAGCAGTTCTTC; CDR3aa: CASSQDDPLLGGPYNEQFF
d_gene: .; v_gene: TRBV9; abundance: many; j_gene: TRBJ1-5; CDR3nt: TGTGCCAGCAGCGTATGGGACGGGGATCAGCCCCAGCATTTT; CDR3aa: CASSVWDGDQPQHF
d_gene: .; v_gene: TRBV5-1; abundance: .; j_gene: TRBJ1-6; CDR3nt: TGCGCCAGCAGCCCTGACAGGTTCGATTCACCCCTCCACTTT; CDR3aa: CASSPDRFDSPLHF
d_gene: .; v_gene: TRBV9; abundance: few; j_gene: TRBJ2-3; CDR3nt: TGTGCCAGCAGCGTAGCTGGCAGCAGCACAGATACGCAGTATTTT; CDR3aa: CASSVAGSSTDTQYF
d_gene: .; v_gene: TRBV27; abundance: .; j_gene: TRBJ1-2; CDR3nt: TGTGCCAGCAGTGAAGTTTCTAACTATGGCTACACCTTC; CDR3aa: CASSEVSNYGYTF
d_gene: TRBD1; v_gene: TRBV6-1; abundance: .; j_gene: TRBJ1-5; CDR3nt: TGTGCCACCTCTTGGGACAGACGCAATCAGCCCCAGCATTTT; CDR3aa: CATSWDRRNQPQHF
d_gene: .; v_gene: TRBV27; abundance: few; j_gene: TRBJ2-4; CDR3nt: TGTGCCAGCAGTTTTATTGCAGGACTAGCCAAAAACATTCAGTACTTC; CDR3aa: CASSFIAGLAKNIQYF
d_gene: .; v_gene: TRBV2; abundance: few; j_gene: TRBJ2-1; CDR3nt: TGTGCCAGCAGTGAAACAGACTACAATGAGCAGTTCTTC; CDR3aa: CASSETDYNEQFF
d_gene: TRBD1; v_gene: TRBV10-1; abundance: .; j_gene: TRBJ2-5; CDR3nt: TGCGCCAGCAGTGGAAACAGGGGCGTTAGGCAAGAGACCCAGTACTTC; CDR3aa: CASSGNRGVRQETQYF
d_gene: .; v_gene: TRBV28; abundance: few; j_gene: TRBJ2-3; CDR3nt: TGTGCCAGCAGTCCTCCCGCCGGGAGCACAGATACGCAGTATTTT; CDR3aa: CASSPPAGSTDTQYF